One sample yielded the 5 T cell receptor beta chains listed below, sequenced in a study of blood T cell repertoires in COVID-19. Sequenced by immunoSEQ multiplex PCR; TCRdb stores in-frame clones only, minus some. This table holds around 320,000 clones, about 90% found once. Sample: PBMCs or T cells enriched from blood (not recorded which). Source of these receptors: a woman between 50 and 59 years old who had been exposed to COVID-19.

This chain joins TRBV27 and TRBJ2-4; the D gene is possibly TRBD2 (7 bases). The CDR3 has 13 residues. V lost 7 bases, J lost 7 bases, and 14 bases lay in between. The germline V gene encodes CDR1 MNHEY and CDR2 SMNVEV (reference sequence). In DNA, the CDR3 is TGTGCCAGCAAAAGGGGGGGCCAGAACATTCAGTACTTC. The encoded protein is CASKRGGQNIQYF.

The genes are TRBV5-1 and TRBJ2-3; 11 nucleotides match TRBD2. Germline lookup yields CDR1 SGHRS and CDR2 YFSETQ. The CDR3 is 18 residues long. J gave up 4 bases and V 0 bases, and 10 bases lay outside the gene matches. The CDR3: CASSLAAFSGGAPDTQYF. The CDR3 DNA follows: TGCGCCAGCAGCTTGGCCGCCTTTAGCGGGGGGGCTCCAGATACGCAGTATTTT.

This clone was detected once. The chain couples TRBV28 to TRBJ2-5; D is possibly TRBD2 (6 bases). CDR1 and CDR2 (germline): MDHEN, SYDVKM. The CDR3 has 15 amino acids. Trimming stripped 6 bases from V and 1 base from J, with 15 bases between. CDR3 nucleotide sequence: TGTGCCAGCAGGACTAGGCGGCGGCCCCAAGAGACCCAGTACTTC. It encodes CASRTRRRPQETQYF.

The chain couples TRBV5-8 to TRBJ2-3; 7 bases map to TRBD2. The germline CDR1 and CDR2 sequences are SGHTS and YDEGEE. V lost 1 base and J lost 4; bases outside the gene matches: 9. The CDR3 contains 16 residues. The CDR3, as DNA: TGTGCCAGCAGCTTGTATCTTTCGGGGGGTGCAGATACGCAGTATTTT. Translated: CASSLYLSGGADTQYF.

The rearrangement links TRBV11-3 to TRBJ2-7; 7 nucleotides align to TRBD2. This CDR3 spans 13 amino acids. J was trimmed by 5 bases and V by 5 bases; bases with no gene match: 6. Per the germline V gene, CDR1 is SGHNT and CDR2 is YENEEA. CDR3 coding DNA: TGTGCCAGCAGCGCCACGGGGGGAAACGAGCAGTACTTC. It yields the protein CASSATGGNEQYF.